The T cell receptor beta chain under discussion was sequenced for a study of cytomegalovirus exposure and HLA in healthy donors. Points from the study as a whole: Researchers had no immune exposure information except CMV serostatus available. Researchers reported in a later analysis that common viral pathogens appeared linked to several top clusters. Analysis performed later found roughly 17,000 TCR beta sequences associated with HLA alleles at 0.05 false discovery rate. Analysis was performed later, and it showed HLA-associated TCR beta chains to be more clonally expanded than equally common others.

Notes on this clone: The antigen remains undetermined.

This CDR3 spans 14 amino acids. Germline V gene lookup returns CDR1 LNHDA and CDR2 SQIVND (reference sequence). V lost 0 bases to trimming and J lost 6 bases; unmatched junction nucleotides: 3. The PCR used 60 Vbeta and 13 Jbeta primers. Libraries were prepared by immunoSEQ multiplex PCR; TCRdb keeps only in-frame clonotypes and omits some of them. The sample shows 90,000 to 140,000 clones, roughly 15% of them seen only once. The chain combines TRBV19 with TRBJ2-7, with 9 bases matching TRBD2. Sequenced sample: PBMCs. This clonotype originated in a female donor in good health and CMV-seronegative. This chain's CDR3 is CASSIDSGSFEQYF. As DNA, the CDR3 is TGTGCCAGTAGTATAGATAGCGGGAGTTTCGAGCAGTACTTC.